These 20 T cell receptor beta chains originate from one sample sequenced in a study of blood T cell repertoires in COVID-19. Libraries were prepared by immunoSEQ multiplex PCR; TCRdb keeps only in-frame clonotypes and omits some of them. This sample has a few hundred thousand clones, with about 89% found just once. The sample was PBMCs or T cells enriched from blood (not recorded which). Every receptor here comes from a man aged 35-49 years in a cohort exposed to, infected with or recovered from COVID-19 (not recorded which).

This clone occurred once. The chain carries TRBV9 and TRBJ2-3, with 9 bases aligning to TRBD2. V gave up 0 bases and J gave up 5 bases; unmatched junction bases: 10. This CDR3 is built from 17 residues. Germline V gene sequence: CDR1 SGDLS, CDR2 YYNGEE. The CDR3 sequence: CASSVGGGRAGVDTQYF. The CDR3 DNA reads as TGTGCCAGCAGCGTAGGTGGCGGGAGGGCCGGAGTAGATACGCAGTATTTT.

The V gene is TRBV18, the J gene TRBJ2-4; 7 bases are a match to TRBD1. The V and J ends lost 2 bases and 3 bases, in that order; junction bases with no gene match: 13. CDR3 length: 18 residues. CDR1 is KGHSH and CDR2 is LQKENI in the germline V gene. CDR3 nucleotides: TGTGCCAGCTCACCATTCATTAACACAGGGGACGACAAAAACATTCAGTACTTC. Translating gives CASSPFINTGDDKNIQYF.

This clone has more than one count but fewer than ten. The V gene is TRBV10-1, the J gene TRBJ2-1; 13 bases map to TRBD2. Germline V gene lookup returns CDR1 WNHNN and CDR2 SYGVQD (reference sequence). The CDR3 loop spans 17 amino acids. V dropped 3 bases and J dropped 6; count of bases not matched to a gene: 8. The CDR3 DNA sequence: TGCGCCAGCAGTGACCCCGGGACTAGCGGGGTCACCAATGAGCAGTTCTTC. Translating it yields CASSDPGTSGVTNEQFF.

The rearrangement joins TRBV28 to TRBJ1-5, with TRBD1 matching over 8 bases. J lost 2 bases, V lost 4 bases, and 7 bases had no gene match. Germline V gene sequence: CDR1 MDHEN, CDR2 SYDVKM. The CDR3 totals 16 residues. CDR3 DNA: TGTGCCAGCAGTTCAGGACAGGGCACCGGCAATCAGCCCCAGCATTTT. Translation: CASSSGQGTGNQPQHF.

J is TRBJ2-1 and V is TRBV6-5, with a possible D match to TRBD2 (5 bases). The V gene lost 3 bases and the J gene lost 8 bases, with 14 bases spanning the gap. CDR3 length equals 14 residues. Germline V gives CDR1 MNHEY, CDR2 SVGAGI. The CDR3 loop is CASSYSGSSDEQFF. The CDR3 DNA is TGTGCCAGCAGTTATTCGGGATCGAGTGATGAGCAGTTCTTC.

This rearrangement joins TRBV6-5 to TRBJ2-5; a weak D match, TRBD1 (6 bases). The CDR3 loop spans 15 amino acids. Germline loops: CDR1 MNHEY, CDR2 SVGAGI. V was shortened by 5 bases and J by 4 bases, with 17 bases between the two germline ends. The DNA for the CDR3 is TGTGCCAGCAGTAAGGGCCCAGGGGACCCAGAGACCCAGTACTTC. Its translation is CASSKGPGDPETQYF.

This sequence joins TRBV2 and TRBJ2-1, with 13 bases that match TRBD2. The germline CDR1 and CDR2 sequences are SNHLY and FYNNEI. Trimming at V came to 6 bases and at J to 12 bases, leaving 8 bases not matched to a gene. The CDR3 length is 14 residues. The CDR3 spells CASSTSGRAEGQFF. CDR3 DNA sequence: TGTGCCAGCAGCACTAGCGGGAGGGCCGAGGGGCAGTTCTTC.

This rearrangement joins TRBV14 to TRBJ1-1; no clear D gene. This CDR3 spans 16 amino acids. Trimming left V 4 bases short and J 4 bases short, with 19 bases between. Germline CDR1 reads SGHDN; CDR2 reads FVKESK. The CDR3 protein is CASSLTSRGPGTEAFF. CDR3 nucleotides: TGTGCCAGCAGCCTGACCTCTCGCGGTCCCGGCACTGAAGCTTTCTTT.

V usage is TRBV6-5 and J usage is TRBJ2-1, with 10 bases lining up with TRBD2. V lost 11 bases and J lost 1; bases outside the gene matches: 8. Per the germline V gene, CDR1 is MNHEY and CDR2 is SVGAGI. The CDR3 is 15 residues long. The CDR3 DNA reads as TGTGCCTGCAATACAGCGGGAGGGTCCTACAATGAGCAGTTCTTC. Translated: CACNTAGGSYNEQFF.

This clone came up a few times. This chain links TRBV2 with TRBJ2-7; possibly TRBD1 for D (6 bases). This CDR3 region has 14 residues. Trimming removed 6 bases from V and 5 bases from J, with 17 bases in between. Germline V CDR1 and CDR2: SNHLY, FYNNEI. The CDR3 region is CASSQNRALDEQYF. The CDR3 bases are TGTGCCAGCAGCCAAAACAGGGCACTGGACGAGCAGTACTTC. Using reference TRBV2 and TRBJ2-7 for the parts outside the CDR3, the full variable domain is EPEVTQTPSHQVTQMGQEVILRCVPISNHLYFYWYRQILGQKVEFLVSFYNNEISEKSEIFDDQFSVERPDGSNFTLKIRSTKLEDSAMYFCASSQNRALDEQYFGPGTRLTVT.

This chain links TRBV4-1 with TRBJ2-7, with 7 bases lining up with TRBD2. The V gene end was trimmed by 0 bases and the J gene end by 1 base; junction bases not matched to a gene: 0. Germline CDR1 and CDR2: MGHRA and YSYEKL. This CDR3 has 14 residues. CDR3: CASSQEGGSYEQYF. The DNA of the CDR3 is TGCGCCAGCAGCCAAGAGGGGGGGTCCTACGAGCAGTACTTC.

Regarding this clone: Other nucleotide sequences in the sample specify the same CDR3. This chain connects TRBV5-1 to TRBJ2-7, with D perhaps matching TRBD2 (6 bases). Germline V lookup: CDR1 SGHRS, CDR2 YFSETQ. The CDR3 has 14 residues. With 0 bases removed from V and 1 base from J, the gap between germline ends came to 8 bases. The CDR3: CASSLGAGSYEQYF. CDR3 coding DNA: TGCGCCAGCAGCTTGGGCGCGGGGTCCTACGAGCAGTACTTC.

For the CDR3, the DNA is TGTGCCAGCAGCTCCAGGGGGCGCTTGGGTAATTCACCCCTCCACTTT. Residues: CASSSRGRLGNSPLHF. The chain recombines TRBV5-6 with TRBJ1-6; 8 nucleotides line up with TRBD1. The CDR3 spans 16 residues. CDR1 is SGHDT, CDR2 YYEEEE, per germline. Germline trimming cut 3 bases from V and 6 bases from J; bases unmatched to any gene: 8.

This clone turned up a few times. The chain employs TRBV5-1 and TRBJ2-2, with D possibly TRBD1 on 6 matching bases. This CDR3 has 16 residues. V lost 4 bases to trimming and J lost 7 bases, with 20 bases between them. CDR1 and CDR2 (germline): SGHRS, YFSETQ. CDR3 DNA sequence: TGCGCCAGCAGCCAATATACCCCCACAGGGCTCGGGGAGCTGTTTTTT. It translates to CASSQYTPTGLGELFF.

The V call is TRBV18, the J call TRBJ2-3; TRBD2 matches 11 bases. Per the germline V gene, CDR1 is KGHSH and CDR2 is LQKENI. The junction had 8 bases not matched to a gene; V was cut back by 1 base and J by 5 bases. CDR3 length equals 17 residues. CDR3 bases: TGTGCCAGCTCACCACTTTTAGCGGGAGGGAGTGGAGATACGCAGTATTTT. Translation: CASSPLLAGGSGDTQYF.

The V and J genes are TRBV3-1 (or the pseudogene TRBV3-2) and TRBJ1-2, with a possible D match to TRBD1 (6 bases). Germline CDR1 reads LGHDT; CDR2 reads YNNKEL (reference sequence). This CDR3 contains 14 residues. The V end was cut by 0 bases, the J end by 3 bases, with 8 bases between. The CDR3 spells CASSQERGYYGYTF. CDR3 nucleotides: TGTGCCAGCAGCCAAGAGAGGGGGTACTATGGCTACACCTTC.

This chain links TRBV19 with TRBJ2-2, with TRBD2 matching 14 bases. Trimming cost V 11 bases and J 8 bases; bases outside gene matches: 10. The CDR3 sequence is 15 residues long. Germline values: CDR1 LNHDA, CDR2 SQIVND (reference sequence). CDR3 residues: CASGTSGRRTGELFF. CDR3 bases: TGTGCCTCCGGGACTAGCGGGAGAAGGACGGGGGAGCTGTTTTTT. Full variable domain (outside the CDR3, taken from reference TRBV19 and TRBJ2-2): DGGITQSPKYLFRKEGQNVTLSCEQNLNHDAMYWYRQDPGQGLRLIYYSQIVNDFQKGDIAEGYSVSREKKESFPLTVTSAQKNPTAFYLCASGTSGRRTGELFFGEGSRLTVL.

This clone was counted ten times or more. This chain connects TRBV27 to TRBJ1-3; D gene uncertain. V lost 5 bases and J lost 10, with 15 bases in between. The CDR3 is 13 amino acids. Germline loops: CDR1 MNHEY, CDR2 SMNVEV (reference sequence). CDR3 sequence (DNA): TGTGCCAGCAGTCCAATGGGCAAGGATACCATATATTTT. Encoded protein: CASSPMGKDTIYF.

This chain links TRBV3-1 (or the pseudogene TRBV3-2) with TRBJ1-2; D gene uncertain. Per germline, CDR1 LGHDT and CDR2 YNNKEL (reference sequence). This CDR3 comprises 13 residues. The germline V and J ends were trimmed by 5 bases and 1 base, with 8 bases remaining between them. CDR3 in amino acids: CASSVTVNYGYTF. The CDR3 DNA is TGTGCCAGCAGCGTAACAGTTAACTATGGCTACACCTTC.

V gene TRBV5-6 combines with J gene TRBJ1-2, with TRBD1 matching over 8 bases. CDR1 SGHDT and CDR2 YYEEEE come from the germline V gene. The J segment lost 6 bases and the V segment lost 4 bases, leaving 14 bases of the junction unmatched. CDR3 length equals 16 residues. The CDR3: CASSDIGQGEIDGYTF. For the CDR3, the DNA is TGTGCCAGCAGCGATATAGGACAGGGTGAAATCGATGGCTACACCTTC.